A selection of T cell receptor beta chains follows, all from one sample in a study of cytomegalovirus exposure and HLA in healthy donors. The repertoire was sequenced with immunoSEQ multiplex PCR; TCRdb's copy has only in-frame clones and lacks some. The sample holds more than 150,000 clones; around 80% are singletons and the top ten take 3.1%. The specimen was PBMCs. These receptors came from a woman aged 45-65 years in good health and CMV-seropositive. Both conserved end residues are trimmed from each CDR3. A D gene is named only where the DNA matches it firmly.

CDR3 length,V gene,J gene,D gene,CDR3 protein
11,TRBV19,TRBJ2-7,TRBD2,ASSPPGGDEQY
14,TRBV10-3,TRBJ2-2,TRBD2,AISESRTSGSGELF
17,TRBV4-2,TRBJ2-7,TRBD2,ASSQEWLAGGPGENEQY
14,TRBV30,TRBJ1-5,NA,AWGRDKGGYNQPQH
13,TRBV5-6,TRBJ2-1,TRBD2,ATRPAGGGYNEQF
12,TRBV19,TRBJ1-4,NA,ASSIGGADEKLF
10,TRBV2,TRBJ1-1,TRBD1,ASSDRDTEAF
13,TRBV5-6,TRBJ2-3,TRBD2,ASSWGGDGTDTQY
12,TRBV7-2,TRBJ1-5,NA,ASSGGHRNQPQH
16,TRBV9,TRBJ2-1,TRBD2,ASSVAYSGGAANNEQF
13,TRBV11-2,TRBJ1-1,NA,ASSLRGTSNTEAF
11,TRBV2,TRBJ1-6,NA,ASSAQTLRALH
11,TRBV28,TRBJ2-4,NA,ASSYPTKNSQY
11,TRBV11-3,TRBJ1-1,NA,ASSLDRNTEAF
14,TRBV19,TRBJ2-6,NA,ASSERLRRGANVLT
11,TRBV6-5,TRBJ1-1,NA,ASSYSLERVAF
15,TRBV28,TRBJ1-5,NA,ASTPGGFSAVGQPQH
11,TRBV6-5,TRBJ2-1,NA,ASSYSRVNEQF
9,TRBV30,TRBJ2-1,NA,ASSIGDEQF
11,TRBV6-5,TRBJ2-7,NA,ASSIRNSYEQY
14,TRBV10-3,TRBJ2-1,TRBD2,AIGQTSGGAYNEQF
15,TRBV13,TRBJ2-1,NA,ASSHSGDPSSYNEQF
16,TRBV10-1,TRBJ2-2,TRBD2,ASSGGTSEGVNTGELF
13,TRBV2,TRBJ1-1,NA,ASSGAGGAGTEAF
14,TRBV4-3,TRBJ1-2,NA,ASSQGVRQAMGGYT
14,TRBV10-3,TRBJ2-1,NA,AISESTRGSYNEQF
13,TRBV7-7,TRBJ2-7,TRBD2,ASSSYTSGACEQY
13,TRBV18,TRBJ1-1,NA,ASSPEVTGSTEAF
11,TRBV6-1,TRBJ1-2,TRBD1,ASGDRGGYGYT
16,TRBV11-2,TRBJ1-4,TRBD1,ASSFRQGRGGTNEKLF
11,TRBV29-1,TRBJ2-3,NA,SVQEGATDTQY
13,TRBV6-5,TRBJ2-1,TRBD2,ASSDSWRGGNEQF